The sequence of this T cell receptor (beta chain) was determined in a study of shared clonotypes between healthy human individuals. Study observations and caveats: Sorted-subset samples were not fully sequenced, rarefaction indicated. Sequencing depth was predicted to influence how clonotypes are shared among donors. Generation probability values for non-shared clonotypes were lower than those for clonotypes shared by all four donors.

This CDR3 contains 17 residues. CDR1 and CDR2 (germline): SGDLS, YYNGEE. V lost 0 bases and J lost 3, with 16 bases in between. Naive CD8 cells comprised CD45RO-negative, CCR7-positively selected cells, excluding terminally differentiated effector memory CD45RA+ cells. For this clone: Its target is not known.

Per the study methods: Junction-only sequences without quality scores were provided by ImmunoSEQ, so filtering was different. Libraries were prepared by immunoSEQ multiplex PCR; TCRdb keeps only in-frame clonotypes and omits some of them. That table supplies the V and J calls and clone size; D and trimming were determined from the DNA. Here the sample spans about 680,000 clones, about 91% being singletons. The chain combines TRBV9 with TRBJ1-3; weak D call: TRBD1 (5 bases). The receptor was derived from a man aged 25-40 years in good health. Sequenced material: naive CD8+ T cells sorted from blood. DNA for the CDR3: TGTGCCAGCAGCGTAGGAGGACTATCGGGGGATGGAAACACCATATATTTT. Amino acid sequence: CASSVGGLSGDGNTIYF. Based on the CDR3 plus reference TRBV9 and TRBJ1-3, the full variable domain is DSGVTQTPKHLITATGQRVTLRCSPRSGDLSVYWYQQSLDQGLQFLIQYYNGEERAKGNILERFSAQQFPDLHSELNLSSLELGDSALYFCASSVGGLSGDGNTIYFGEGSWLTVV.